Listed below are T cell receptor beta chains from one sample, sequenced in a study of response to subunit inactivated influenza vaccine. TCRdb re-analysed the RT-PCR reads in MiXCR, keeping a single row per CDR3 protein. The sample consists of hundreds of thousands of distinct CDR3 sequences, 12% to 15% of them appearing once. Material: PBMCs from blood, obtained around two weeks before vaccination. These receptors were collected from a man aged 50-60 years who received an inactivated influenza vaccine. CDR3s include the opening cysteine and the closing phenylalanine or tryptophan.

v_call,cdr3_aa
TRBV6-1,CASRPGLYNEQFF
TRBV4-1,CASSQVQGGYGYTF
TRBV7-2,CASSRIERGRPYNEQFF
TRBV7-6,CASSEGQGARTGELFF
TRBV7-9,CASRKQQGHYGYTF
TRBV7-6,CASSLDTGNQPQHF
TRBV18,CASSPRTNEEQYF
TRBV20-1,CSAGLRASGRFRQFF
TRBV6-6,CASSYREYEQYF
TRBV10-3,CAISESILDTQYF
TRBV7-9,CASSSQSNTIYF